This T cell receptor (beta chain) was identified during a study of cytomegalovirus exposure and HLA in healthy donors. Overall study findings and caveats: The classifier was said to identify cytomegalovirus status with high specificity and sensitivity. The presence/absence work took it that sequencing depth was about the same across donors.

As for this clone: Its antigen is unidentified.

V was clipped by 6 bases and J by 2 bases, with 12 bases between them. Germline V gives CDR1 MNHNY, CDR2 SVGAGI (reference sequence). The CDR3 has 14 residues. With 60 Vbeta and 13 Jbeta primers, the PCR was carried out. The data were produced by immunoSEQ multiplex PCR, yet TCRdb's version contains in-frame clones alone and is incomplete. Of roughly 160,000 clones listed, around 64% are singletons. The sequenced sample was PBMCs. The sequence was collected from a woman in her twenties or thirties in good health and CMV-seronegative. The V gene is TRBV6-6, the J gene TRBJ2-3; perhaps TRBD1 as D (6 bases). The CDR3 coding sequence is TGTGCCAGCAGACGGACAGCTAACACAGATACGCAGTATTTT. This codes for CASRRTANTDTQYF.